These T cell receptor beta chains were read from a single sample in a study of T-cell memory formation after mild COVID-19. TCRdb called the 5' RACE reads again in MiXCR, with one record for every CDR3 protein. The sample includes 400,000 or so distinct CDR3 sequences, about 20% of them seen just once. Sequenced input: PBMCs or a T cell subset sorted from them (not recorded which). Receptor source: an adult woman who had mild COVID-19 (a few samples of this study predate the infection). Cell type and time point are not known. The CDR3 runs from the conserved cysteine through the conserved F or W. Each record gives: CDR3 protein, CDR3 DNA, clone size, J gene, D gene, V gene. D genes are given only for firm matches. Some rows have no size entry. The others give once, few or many, or a class for an expanded clone.

cdr3_aa: CASSDPTEGDNEKLFF
cdr3_nt: TGTGCCAGCAGCGACCCAACAGAGGGTGATAATGAAAAACTGTTTTTT
clone_size: -
j_call: TRBJ1-4
d_call: -
v_call: TRBV9

cdr3_aa: CASSTSNRFYEQYF
cdr3_nt: TGTGCCAGCAGCACCTCGAATAGATTCTACGAGCAGTACTTC
clone_size: -
j_call: TRBJ2-7
d_call: -
v_call: TRBV21-1

cdr3_aa: CASDGLAGVTLLPDTQYF
cdr3_nt: TGTGCCAGCGATGGACTAGCGGGAGTTACCCTCTTGCCAGATACGCAGTATTTT
clone_size: -
j_call: TRBJ2-3
d_call: TRBD2
v_call: TRBV7-9

cdr3_aa: CASSQDGGGGAGDEQFF
cdr3_nt: TGCGCCAGCAGCCAAGATGGGGGTGGGGGGGCCGGCGATGAGCAGTTCTTC
clone_size: -
j_call: TRBJ2-1
d_call: -
v_call: TRBV4-1

cdr3_aa: CASSLDLSGGLNGQYF
cdr3_nt: TGTGCCAGCAGCTTAGACCTTAGCGGGGGCTTGAACGGGCAGTATTTT
clone_size: -
j_call: TRBJ2-3
d_call: TRBD2
v_call: TRBV11-2

cdr3_aa: CASHGPTDRGAYGYTF
cdr3_nt: TGTGCCAGTCATGGCCCCACGGACAGGGGAGCCTATGGCTACACCTTC
clone_size: few
j_call: TRBJ1-2
d_call: TRBD1
v_call: TRBV12-3/TRBV12-4

cdr3_aa: CASSLLNEQFF
cdr3_nt: TGTGCCAGCAGCTTACTCAATGAGCAGTTCTTC
clone_size: many
j_call: TRBJ2-1
d_call: -
v_call: TRBV7-2

cdr3_aa: CASSPTLAGAGNEQFF
cdr3_nt: TGCGCCAGCAGCCCCACTTTAGCGGGAGCGGGCAATGAGCAGTTCTTC
clone_size: -
j_call: TRBJ2-1
d_call: TRBD2
v_call: TRBV4-3

cdr3_aa: CASSLVSTYATSYNSPLHF
cdr3_nt: TGTGCCAGCAGCTTAGTTTCAACTTACGCCACCTCCTATAATTCACCCCTCCACTTT
clone_size: -
j_call: TRBJ1-6
d_call: -
v_call: TRBV7-8

cdr3_aa: CATQREGNTEAFF
cdr3_nt: TGTGCCACCCAAAGGGAGGGGAACACTGAAGCTTTCTTT
clone_size: -
j_call: TRBJ1-1
d_call: -
v_call: TRBV24-1

cdr3_aa: CASSAQVGVGTGELFF
cdr3_nt: TGCGCCAGCAGCGCCCAAGTCGGAGTTGGCACCGGGGAGCTGTTTTTT
clone_size: -
j_call: TRBJ2-2
d_call: -
v_call: TRBV5-1

cdr3_aa: CAISNNVMGAGGNTIYF
cdr3_nt: TGTGCCATCAGTAACAATGTAATGGGGGCCGGCGGAAACACCATATATTTT
clone_size: -
j_call: TRBJ1-3
d_call: -
v_call: TRBV10-3

cdr3_aa: CSARRDFQETQYF
cdr3_nt: TGCAGTGCGCGACGGGACTTCCAAGAGACCCAGTACTTC
clone_size: -
j_call: TRBJ2-5
d_call: -
v_call: TRBV20-1

cdr3_aa: CASSFPGRLAGGDSYNEQFF
cdr3_nt: TGTGCCAGCAGCTTTCCTGGGAGACTAGCGGGAGGTGACTCCTACAATGAGCAGTTCTTC
clone_size: once
j_call: TRBJ2-1
d_call: TRBD2
v_call: TRBV7-2

cdr3_aa: CSAPATRQYF
cdr3_nt: TGCAGTGCGCCGGCTACGAGGCAGTACTTC
clone_size: -
j_call: TRBJ2-7
d_call: -
v_call: TRBV20-1

cdr3_aa: CASSDTSTDTQYF
cdr3_nt: TGTGCCAGCAGTGACACTAGCACAGATACGCAGTATTTT
clone_size: -
j_call: TRBJ2-3
d_call: -
v_call: TRBV6-4

cdr3_aa: CASSDSGSTSHEQYF
cdr3_nt: TGTGCCAGCAGTGATAGCGGGAGTACCTCCCACGAGCAGTACTTC
clone_size: -
j_call: TRBJ2-7
d_call: TRBD2
v_call: TRBV9

cdr3_aa: CASSVGNSNQPQHF
cdr3_nt: TGTGCCAGCAGCGTAGGGAATAGCAATCAGCCCCAGCATTTT
clone_size: -
j_call: TRBJ1-5
d_call: -
v_call: TRBV9

cdr3_aa: CASRGPGQGAYEQYF
cdr3_nt: TGTGCCAGCAGGGGCCCGGGACAGGGGGCCTACGAGCAGTACTTC
clone_size: -
j_call: TRBJ2-7
d_call: TRBD1
v_call: TRBV25-1

cdr3_aa: CASSPTHRVGYGYTF
cdr3_nt: TGTGCCAGCAGCCCCACACACAGGGTGGGCTATGGCTACACCTTC
clone_size: few
j_call: TRBJ1-2
d_call: -
v_call: TRBV3-1

cdr3_aa: CSVAGVGVSGANVLTF
cdr3_nt: TGCAGCGTCGCGGGGGTGGGAGTCTCTGGGGCCAACGTCCTGACTTTC
clone_size: -
j_call: TRBJ2-6
d_call: TRBD2
v_call: TRBV29-1

cdr3_aa: CASSVVAGANVLTF
cdr3_nt: TGTGCCAGCAGCGTAGTAGCTGGGGCCAACGTCCTGACTTTC
clone_size: -
j_call: TRBJ2-6
d_call: -
v_call: TRBV9

cdr3_aa: CASRDYTAYEQYF
cdr3_nt: TGTGCCAGCAGAGACTACACAGCCTACGAGCAGTACTTC
clone_size: -
j_call: TRBJ2-7
d_call: -
v_call: TRBV2

cdr3_aa: CATSDLGQRNTGELFF
cdr3_nt: TGTGCCACCAGTGATTTAGGACAGAGAAACACCGGGGAGCTGTTTTTT
clone_size: few
j_call: TRBJ2-2
d_call: -
v_call: TRBV24-1

cdr3_aa: CSVSNYGYTF
cdr3_nt: TGCAGCGTGTCGAACTATGGCTACACCTTC
clone_size: -
j_call: TRBJ1-2
d_call: -
v_call: TRBV29-1

cdr3_aa: CASSLGSSPYEQYF
cdr3_nt: TGTGCCAGCAGCTTGGGGTCTTCGCCCTACGAGCAGTACTTC
clone_size: -
j_call: TRBJ2-7
d_call: -
v_call: TRBV5-6

cdr3_aa: CAWHPGLAGVGPQYF
cdr3_nt: TGTGCCTGGCATCCGGGACTAGCGGGGGTTGGTCCCCAGTACTTC
clone_size: many
j_call: TRBJ2-5
d_call: TRBD2
v_call: TRBV30

cdr3_aa: CAISLQGIHEQYF
cdr3_nt: TGTGCCATCAGCCTACAGGGAATCCACGAGCAGTACTTC
clone_size: few
j_call: TRBJ2-7
d_call: -
v_call: TRBV10-3

cdr3_aa: CASSPGTGAPSGANVLTF
cdr3_nt: TGTGCCAGCAGTCCCGGGACAGGGGCTCCCTCTGGGGCCAACGTCCTGACTTTC
clone_size: few
j_call: TRBJ2-6
d_call: TRBD1
v_call: TRBV12-3/TRBV12-4

cdr3_aa: CASHMGADNSPLHF
cdr3_nt: TGTGCCAGCCATATGGGGGCAGATAATTCACCCCTCCACTTT
clone_size: -
j_call: TRBJ1-6
d_call: -
v_call: TRBV12-3/TRBV12-4

cdr3_aa: CASSRDSTYNEQFF
cdr3_nt: TGTGCCAGCAGTCGGGACTCGACTTACAATGAGCAGTTCTTC
clone_size: -
j_call: TRBJ2-1
d_call: -
v_call: TRBV2

cdr3_aa: CASSQDPGQGGIQPQHF
cdr3_nt: TGCGCCAGCAGCCAAGATCCCGGACAGGGGGGTATACAGCCCCAGCATTTT
clone_size: few
j_call: TRBJ1-5
d_call: TRBD1
v_call: TRBV4-1

cdr3_aa: CASSQEGAPGHHGYTF
cdr3_nt: TGTGCCAGCAGCCAAGAGGGGGCCCCGGGACATCATGGCTACACCTTC
clone_size: -
j_call: TRBJ1-2
d_call: -
v_call: TRBV3-1

cdr3_aa: CSARDRGITDTQYF
cdr3_nt: TGCAGTGCTAGGGACAGGGGGATCACAGATACGCAGTATTTT
clone_size: few
j_call: TRBJ2-3
d_call: TRBD1
v_call: TRBV20-1

cdr3_aa: CASSQGTSGMYADTQYF
cdr3_nt: TGTGCCAGCAGCCAAGGGACTAGCGGGATGTACGCAGATACGCAGTATTTT
clone_size: -
j_call: TRBJ2-3
d_call: TRBD2
v_call: TRBV3-1

cdr3_aa: CASSETRKNIQYF
cdr3_nt: TGTGCCAGCTCAGAGACGAGGAAAAACATTCAGTACTTC
clone_size: -
j_call: TRBJ2-4
d_call: -
v_call: TRBV18